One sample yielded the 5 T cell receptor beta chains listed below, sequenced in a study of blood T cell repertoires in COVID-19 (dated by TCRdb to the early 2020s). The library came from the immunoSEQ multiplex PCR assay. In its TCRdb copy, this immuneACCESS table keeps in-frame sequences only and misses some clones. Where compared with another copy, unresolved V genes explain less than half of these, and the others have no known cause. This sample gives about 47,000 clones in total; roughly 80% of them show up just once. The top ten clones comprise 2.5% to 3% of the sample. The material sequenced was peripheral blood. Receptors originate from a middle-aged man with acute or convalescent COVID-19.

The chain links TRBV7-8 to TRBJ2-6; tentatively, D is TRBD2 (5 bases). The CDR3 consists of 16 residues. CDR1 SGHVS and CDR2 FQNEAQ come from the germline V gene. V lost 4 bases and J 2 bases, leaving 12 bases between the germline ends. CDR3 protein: CASSSLREPGANVLTF. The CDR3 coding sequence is TGTGCCAGCAGCTCACTAAGGGAGCCTGGGGCCAACGTCCTGACTTTC. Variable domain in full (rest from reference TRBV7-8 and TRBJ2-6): GAGVSQSPRYKVAKRGQDVALRCDPISGHVSLFWYQQALGQGPEFLTYFQNEAQLDKSGLPSDRFFAERPEGSVSTLKIQRTQQEDSAVYLCASSSLREPGANVLTFGAGSRLTVL.

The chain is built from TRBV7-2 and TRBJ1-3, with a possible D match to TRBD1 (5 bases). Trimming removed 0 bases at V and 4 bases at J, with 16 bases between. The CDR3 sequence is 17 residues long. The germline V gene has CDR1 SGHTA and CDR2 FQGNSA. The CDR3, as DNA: TGTGCCAGCAGCTTAGCGCGAAGGGGCGCGGAGGGAAACACCATATATTTT. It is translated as CASSLARRGAEGNTIYF. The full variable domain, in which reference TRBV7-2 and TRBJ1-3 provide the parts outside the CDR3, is GAGVSQSPSNKVTEKGKDVELRCDPISGHTALYWYRQSLGQGLEFLIYFQGNSAPDKSGLPSDRFSAERTGGSVSTLTIQRTQQEDSAVYLCASSLARRGAEGNTIYFGEGSWLTVV.

CDR3 sequence (DNA): TGTGCCAGCAGCTTAGGGGGGGATAGGGAGCAGTACTTC. Its protein is CASSLGGDREQYF. V and J are TRBV7-9 and TRBJ2-7; the D gene is possibly TRBD2 (6 bases). The germline gives CDR1 SEHNR, CDR2 FQNEAQ (reference sequence). CDR3 length: 13 residues. The germline V and J ends were trimmed by 1 base and 7 bases, with 11 bases remaining between them.

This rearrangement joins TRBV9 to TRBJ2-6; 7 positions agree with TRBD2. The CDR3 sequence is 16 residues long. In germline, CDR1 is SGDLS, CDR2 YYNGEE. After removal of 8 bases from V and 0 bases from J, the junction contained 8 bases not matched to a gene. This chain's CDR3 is CASRPGLLSGANVLTF. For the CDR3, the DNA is TGTGCCAGTCGACCGGGACTACTCTCTGGGGCCAACGTCCTGACTTTC.

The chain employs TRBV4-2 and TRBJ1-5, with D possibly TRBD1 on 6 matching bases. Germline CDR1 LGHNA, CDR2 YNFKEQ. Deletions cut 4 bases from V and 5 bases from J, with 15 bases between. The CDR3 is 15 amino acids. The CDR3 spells CASSLHREGDQPQHF. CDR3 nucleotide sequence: TGTGCCAGCAGCCTACACAGGGAGGGCGATCAGCCCCAGCATTTT.